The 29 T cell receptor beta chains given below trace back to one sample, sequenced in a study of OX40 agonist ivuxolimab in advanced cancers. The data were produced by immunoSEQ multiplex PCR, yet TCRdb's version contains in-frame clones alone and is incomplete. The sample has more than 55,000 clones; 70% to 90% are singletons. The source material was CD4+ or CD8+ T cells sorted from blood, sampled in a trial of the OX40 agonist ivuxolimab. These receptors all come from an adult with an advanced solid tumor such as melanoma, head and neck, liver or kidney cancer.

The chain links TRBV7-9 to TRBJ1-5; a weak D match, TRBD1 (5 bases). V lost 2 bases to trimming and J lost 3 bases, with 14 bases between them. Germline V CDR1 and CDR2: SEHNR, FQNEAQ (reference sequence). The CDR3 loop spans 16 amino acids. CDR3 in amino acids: CASSLSGTINNQPQHF. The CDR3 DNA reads TGTGCCAGCAGCTTATCAGGGACTATAAACAATCAGCCCCAGCATTTT.

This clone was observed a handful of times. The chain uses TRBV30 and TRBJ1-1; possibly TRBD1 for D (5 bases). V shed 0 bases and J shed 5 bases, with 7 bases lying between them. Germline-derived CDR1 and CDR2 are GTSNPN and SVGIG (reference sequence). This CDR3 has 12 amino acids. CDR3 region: CAWSVEGTEAFF. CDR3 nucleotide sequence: TGTGCCTGGAGTGTAGAGGGGACTGAAGCTTTCTTT.

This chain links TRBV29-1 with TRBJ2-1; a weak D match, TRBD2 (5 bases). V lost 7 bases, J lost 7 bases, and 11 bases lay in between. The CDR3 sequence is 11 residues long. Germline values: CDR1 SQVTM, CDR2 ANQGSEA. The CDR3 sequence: CSGILGNEQFF. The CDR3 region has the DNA TGCAGCGGTATACTAGGTAATGAGCAGTTCTTC.

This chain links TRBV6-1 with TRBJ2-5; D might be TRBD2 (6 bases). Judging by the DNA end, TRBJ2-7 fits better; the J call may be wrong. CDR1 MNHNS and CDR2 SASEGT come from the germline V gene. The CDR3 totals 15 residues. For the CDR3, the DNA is TGTGCCAGCAGTGTAGACCCCGGGACTTTCTACGAGCAGTACTTC. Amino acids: CASSVDPGTFYEQYF.

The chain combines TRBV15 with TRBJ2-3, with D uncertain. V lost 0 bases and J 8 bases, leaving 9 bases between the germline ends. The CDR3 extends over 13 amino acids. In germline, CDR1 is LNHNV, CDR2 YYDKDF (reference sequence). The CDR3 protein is CATSREPTFTQYF. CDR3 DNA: TGTGCCACCAGCAGAGAACCAACGTTTACGCAGTATTTT.

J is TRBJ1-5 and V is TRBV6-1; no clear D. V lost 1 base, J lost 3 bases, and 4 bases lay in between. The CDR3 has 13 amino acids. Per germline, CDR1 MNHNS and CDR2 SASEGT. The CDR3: CASSEGVNQPQHF. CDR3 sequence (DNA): TGTGCCAGCAGTGAAGGCGTCAATCAGCCCCAGCATTTT.

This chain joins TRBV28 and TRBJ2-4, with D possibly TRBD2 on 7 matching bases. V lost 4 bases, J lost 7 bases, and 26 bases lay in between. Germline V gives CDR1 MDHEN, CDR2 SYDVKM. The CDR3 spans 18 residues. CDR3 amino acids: CASSYYSPLSGGSNIQYF. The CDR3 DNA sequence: TGTGCCAGCAGTTATTACTCCCCTCTTTCGGGGGGCTCGAACATTCAGTACTTC.

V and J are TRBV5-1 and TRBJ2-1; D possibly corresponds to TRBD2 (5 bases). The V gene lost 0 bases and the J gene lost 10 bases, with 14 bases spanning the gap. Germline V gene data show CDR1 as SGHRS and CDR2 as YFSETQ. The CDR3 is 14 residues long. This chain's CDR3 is CASSLEANGKEQFF. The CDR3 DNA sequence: TGCGCCAGCAGCTTGGAAGCAAACGGGAAAGAGCAGTTCTTC.

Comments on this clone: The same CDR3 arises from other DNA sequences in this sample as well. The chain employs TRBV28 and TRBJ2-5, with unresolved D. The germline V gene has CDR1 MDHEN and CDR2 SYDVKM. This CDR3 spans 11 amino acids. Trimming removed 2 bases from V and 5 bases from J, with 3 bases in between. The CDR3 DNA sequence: TGTGCCAGCAGTTTAAGTGAGACCCAGTACTTC. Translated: CASSLSETQYF. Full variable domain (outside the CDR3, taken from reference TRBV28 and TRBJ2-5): DVKVTQSSRYLVKRTGEKVFLECVQDMDHENMFWYRQDPGLGLRLIYFSYDVKMKEKGDIPEGYSVSREKKERFSLILESASTNQTSMYLCASSLSETQYFGPGTRLLVL.

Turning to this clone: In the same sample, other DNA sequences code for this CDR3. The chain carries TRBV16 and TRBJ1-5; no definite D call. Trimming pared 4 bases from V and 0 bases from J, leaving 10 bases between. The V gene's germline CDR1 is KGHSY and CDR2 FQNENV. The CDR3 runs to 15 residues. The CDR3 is CASSPDGDSNQPQHF. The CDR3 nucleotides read TGTGCCAGCAGCCCCGACGGAGATAGCAATCAGCCCCAGCATTTT.

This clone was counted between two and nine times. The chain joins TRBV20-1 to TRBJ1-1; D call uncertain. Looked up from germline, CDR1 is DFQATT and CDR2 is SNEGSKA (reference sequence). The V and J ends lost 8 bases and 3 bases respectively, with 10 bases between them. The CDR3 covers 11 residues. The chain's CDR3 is CSPTRDTEAFF. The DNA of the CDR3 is TGCAGTCCCACTAGGGACACTGAAGCTTTCTTT.

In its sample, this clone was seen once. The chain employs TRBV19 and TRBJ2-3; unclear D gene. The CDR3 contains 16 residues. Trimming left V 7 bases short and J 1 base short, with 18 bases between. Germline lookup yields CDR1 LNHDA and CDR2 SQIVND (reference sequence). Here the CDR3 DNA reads TGTGCCAGTACACTCTTACTCACTCATCGCACAGATACGCAGTATTTT. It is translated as CASTLLLTHRTDTQYF.

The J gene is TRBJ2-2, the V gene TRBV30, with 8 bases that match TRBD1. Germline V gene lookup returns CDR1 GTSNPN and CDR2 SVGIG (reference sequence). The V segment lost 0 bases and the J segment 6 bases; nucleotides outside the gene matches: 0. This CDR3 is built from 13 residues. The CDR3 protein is CAWSVQGAGELFF. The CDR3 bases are TGTGCCTGGAGTGTACAGGGGGCCGGGGAGCTGTTTTTT.

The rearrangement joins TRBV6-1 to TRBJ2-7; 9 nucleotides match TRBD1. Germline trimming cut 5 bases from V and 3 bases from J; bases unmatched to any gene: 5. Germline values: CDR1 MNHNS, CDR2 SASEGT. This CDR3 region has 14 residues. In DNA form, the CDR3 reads TGTGCCAGCAGTATGACAGGGGGTCTCTACGAGCAGTACTTC. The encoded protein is CASSMTGGLYEQYF.

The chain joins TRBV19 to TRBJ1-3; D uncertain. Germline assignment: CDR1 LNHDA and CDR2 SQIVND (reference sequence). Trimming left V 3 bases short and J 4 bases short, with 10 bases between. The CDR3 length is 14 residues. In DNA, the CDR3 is TGTGCCAGTAGTATCGATGGCCCCGGAAACACCATATATTTT. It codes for CASSIDGPGNTIYF.

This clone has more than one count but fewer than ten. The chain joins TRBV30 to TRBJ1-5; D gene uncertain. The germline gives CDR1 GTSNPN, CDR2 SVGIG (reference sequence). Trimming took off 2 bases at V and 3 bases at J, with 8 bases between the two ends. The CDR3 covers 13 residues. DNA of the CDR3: TGTGCCTGGAGTATCCAGATCAATCAGCCCCAGCATTTT. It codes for CAWSIQINQPQHF.

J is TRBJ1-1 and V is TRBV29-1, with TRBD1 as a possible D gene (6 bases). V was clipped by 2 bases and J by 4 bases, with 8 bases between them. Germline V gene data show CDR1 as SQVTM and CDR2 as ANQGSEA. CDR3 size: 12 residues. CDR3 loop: CSVEKGGTEAFF. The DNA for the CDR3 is TGCAGCGTTGAAAAGGGGGGCACTGAAGCTTTCTTT.

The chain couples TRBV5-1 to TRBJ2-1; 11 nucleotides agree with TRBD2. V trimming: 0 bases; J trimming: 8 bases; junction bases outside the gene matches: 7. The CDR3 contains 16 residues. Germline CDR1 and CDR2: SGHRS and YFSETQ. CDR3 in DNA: TGCGCCAGCAGCTTGGGACTAGCGGGACGATCCGATGAGCAGTTCTTC. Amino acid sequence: CASSLGLAGRSDEQFF.

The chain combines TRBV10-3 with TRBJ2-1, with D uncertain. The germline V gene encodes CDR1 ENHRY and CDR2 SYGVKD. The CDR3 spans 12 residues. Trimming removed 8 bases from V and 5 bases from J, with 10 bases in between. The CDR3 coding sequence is TGTGCCATCGGCACTGGAAACAATGAGCAGTTCTTC. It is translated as CAIGTGNNEQFF.

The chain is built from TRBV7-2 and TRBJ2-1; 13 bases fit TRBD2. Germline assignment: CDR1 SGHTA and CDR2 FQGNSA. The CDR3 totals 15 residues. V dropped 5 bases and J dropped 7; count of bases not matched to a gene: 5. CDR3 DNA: TGTGCCAGCAGCCACGGACTAGCGGGAGCTAATGAGCAGTTCTTC. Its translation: CASSHGLAGANEQFF.

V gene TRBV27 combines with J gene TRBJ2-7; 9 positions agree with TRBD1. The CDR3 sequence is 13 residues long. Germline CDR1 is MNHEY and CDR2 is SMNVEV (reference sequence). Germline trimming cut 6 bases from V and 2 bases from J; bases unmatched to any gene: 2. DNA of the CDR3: TGTGCCAGCAGCTGGGACAGGGCCTACGAGCAGTACTTC. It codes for CASSWDRAYEQYF.

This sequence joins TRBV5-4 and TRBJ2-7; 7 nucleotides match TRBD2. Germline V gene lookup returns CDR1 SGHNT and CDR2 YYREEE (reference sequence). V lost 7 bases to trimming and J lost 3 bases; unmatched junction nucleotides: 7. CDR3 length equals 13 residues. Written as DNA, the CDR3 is TGTGCCAGCGGGGGGGAGGGTCTCTACGAGCAGTACTTC. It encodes CASGGEGLYEQYF.

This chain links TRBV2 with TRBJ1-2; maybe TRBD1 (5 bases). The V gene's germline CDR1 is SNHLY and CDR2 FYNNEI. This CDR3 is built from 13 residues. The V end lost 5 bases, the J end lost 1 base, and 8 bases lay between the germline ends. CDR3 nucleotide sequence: TGTGCCAGCAGTTTGACAGTTAACTATGGCTACACCTTC. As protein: CASSLTVNYGYTF.

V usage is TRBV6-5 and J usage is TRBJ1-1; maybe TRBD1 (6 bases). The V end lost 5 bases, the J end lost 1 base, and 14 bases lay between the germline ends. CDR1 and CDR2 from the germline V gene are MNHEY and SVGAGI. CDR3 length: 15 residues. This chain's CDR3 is CASSPLKGQNTEAFF. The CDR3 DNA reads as TGTGCCAGCAGTCCTTTGAAGGGACAGAACACTGAAGCTTTCTTT.

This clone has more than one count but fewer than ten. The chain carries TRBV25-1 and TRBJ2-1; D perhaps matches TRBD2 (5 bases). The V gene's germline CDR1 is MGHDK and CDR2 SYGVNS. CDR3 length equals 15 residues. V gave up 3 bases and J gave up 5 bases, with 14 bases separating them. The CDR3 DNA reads TGTGCCAGCAGTGATGAGACTACCTACAACAATGAGCAGTTCTTC. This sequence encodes CASSDETTYNNEQFF.

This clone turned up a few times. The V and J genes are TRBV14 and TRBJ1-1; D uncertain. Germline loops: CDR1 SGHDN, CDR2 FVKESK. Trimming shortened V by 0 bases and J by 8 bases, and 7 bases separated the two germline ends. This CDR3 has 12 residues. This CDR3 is CASSQDLVEAFF. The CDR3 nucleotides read TGTGCCAGCAGCCAAGATCTGGTAGAAGCTTTCTTT.

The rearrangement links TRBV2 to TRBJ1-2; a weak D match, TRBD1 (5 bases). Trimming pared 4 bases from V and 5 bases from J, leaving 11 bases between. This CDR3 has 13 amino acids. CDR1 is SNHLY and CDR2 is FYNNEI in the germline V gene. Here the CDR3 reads CASSVDSLYGYTF. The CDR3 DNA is TGTGCCAGCAGTGTTGACAGCCTGTATGGCTACACCTTC.

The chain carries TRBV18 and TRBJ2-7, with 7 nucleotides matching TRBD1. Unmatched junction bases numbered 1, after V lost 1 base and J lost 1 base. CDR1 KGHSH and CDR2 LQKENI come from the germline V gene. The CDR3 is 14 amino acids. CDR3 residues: CASSPRTGSYEQYF. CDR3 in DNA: TGTGCCAGCTCACCACGGACAGGTTCCTACGAGCAGTACTTC.

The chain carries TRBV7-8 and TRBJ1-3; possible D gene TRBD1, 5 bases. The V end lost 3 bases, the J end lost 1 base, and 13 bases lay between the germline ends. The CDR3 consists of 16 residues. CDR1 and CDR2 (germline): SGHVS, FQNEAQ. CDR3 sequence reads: CASSLVGGASGNTIYF. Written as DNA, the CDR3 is TGTGCCAGCAGCTTGGTTGGGGGTGCTTCTGGAAACACCATATATTTT.